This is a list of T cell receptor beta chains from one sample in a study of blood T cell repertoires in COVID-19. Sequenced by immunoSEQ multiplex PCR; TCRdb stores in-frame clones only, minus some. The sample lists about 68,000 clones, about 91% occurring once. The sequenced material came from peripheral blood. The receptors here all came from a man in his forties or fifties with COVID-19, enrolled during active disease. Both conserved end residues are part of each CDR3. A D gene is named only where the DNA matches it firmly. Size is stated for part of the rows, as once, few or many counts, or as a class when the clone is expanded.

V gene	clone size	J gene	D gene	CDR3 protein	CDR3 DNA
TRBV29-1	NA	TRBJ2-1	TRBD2	CSVVPSGNNEQFF	TGCAGCGTTGTGCCTAGCGGAAACAATGAGCAGTTCTTC
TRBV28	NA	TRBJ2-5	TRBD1	CASSLAGQGGETQYF	TGTGCCAGCAGTTTAGCCGGACAGGGGGGAGAGACCCAGTACTTC
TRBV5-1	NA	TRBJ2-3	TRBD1	CASSLGGQGGTDTQYF	TGCGCCAGCAGCTTGGGGGGACAGGGAGGCACAGATACGCAGTATTTT
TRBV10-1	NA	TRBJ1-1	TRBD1	CASSESRATGARAFF	TGCGCCAGCAGTGAGTCGAGAGCGACAGGGGCGAGAGCTTTCTTT
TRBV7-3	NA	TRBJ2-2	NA	CASSQDRNTGELFF	TGTGCCAGCAGCCAAGACAGAAACACCGGGGAGCTGTTTTTT
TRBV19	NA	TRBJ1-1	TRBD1	CASSMSGGDTEAFF	TGTGCCAGTAGTATGTCAGGGGGAGACACTGAAGCTTTCTTT
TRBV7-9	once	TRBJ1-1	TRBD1	CASSSRQGRGNTEAFF	TGTGCCAGCAGCTCCCGACAGGGTCGGGGGAACACTGAAGCTTTCTTT
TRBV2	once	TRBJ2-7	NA	CASNLDPGEQYF	TGTGCCAGCAACTTAGACCCGGGGGAGCAGTACTTC
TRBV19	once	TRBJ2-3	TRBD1	CASRNMGQGAEDTQYF	TGTGCCAGTAGGAACATGGGACAGGGGGCGGAAGATACGCAGTATTTT
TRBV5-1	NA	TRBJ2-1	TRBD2	CASREPGLAVNEQFF	TGCGCCAGCAGGGAACCGGGACTAGCGGTAAATGAGCAGTTCTTC
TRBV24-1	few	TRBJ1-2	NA	CATSDLQRGSCGYTF	TGTGCCACCAGTGATTTGCAACGGGGGAGTTGTGGCTACACCTTC
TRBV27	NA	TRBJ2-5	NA	CASSRGWMETQYF	TGTGCCAGCAGTCGGGGGTGGATGGAGACCCAGTACTTC
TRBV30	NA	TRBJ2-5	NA	CAWNAGRGETQYF	TGTGCCTGGAATGCTGGGAGGGGGGAGACCCAGTACTTC
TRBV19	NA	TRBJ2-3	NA	CASSPMTGSPDTQYF	TGTGCCAGTAGTCCAATGACAGGATCTCCAGATACGCAGTATTTT
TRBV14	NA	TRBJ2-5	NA	CASSQELGAGNKETQYF	TGTGCCAGCAGCCAAGAGCTGGGGGCAGGGAATAAAGAGACCCAGTACTTC